The source of this T cell receptor (beta chain) is a study of T cell repertoires in ileal Crohn's disease. The method was immunoSEQ multiplex PCR; TCRdb's version includes in-frame clones alone and lacks a portion of them. Of about 17,000 clones listed, 70% to 90% were seen once; the top ten hold 10%. The V gene lost 3 bases and the J gene lost 13 bases, with 19 bases spanning the gap. The CDR3 sequence is 13 residues long. Germline lookup yields CDR1 SEHNR and CDR2 FQNEAQ (reference sequence). The source of this sequence is an adult with Crohn's disease. Input material: ileal tissue. This chain joins TRBV7-9 and TRBJ2-7, with D tentatively TRBD1 (5 bases). The CDR3 DNA reads as TGTGCCAGCAGCTTCGATGACAGCCCGTTCATCTACTTC. This codes for CASSFDDSPFIYF.